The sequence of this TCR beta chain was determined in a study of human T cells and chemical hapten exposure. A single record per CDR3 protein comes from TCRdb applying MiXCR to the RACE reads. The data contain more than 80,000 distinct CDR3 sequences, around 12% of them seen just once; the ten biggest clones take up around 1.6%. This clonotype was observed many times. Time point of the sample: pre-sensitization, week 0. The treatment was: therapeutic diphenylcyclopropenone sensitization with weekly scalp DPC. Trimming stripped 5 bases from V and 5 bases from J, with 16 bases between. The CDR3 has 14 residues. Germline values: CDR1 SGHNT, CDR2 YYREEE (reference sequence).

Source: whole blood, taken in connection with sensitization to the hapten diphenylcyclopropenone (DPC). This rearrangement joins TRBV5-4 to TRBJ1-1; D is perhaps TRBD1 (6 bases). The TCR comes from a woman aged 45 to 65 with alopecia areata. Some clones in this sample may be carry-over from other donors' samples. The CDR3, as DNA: TGTGCCAGCAGTTTGTGGACAGTTGGAACTGAAGCTTTCTTT. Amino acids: CASSLWTVGTEAFF.